This TCR beta chain was observed in a study of identical twins. Study results and caveats: Interpretation of the results relied on cross-sectional statistical analysis and not on following the same donors.

Unique molecular identifiers were present on cDNA, and template switching added a universal primer site. MiXCR, run by TCRdb on the 5' RACE reads, gives a single entry per CDR3 protein. The sample shows about 900,000 distinct CDR3 sequences, 9% to 15% of them seen only once. On this clonotype itself: What it binds is unknown.

Germline V gene lookup returns CDR1 ENHRY and CDR2 SYGVKD. The V and J ends lost 11 bases and 4 bases respectively, with 8 bases between them. The CDR3 has 11 residues. These data are also associated with another study on yellow fever vaccine responses in identical twins.

Sequenced material: PBMCs. The clonotype comes from a woman aged 18 to 35 in good health. The chain links TRBV10-3 to TRBJ2-2; maybe TRBD2 (6 bases). The CDR3 nucleotides read TGTGCCCACGGGGGCACCGGGGAGCTGTTTTTT. This codes for CAHGGTGELFF.